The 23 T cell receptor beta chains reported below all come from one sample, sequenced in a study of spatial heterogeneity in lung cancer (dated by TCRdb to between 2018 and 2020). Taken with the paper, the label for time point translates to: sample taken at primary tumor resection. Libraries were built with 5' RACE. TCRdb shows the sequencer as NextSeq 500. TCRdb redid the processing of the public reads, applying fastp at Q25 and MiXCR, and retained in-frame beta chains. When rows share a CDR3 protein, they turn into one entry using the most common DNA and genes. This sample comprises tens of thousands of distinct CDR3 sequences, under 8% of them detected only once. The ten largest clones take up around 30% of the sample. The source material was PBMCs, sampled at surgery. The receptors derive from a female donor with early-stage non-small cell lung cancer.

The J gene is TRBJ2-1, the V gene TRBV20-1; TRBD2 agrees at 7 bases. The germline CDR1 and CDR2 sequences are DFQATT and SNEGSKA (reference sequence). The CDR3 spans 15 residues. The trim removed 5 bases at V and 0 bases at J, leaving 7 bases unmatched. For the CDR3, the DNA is TGCAGTGCTCGAAGCGGGGAATCCTCCTACAATGAGCAGTTCTTC. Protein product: CSARSGESSYNEQFF.

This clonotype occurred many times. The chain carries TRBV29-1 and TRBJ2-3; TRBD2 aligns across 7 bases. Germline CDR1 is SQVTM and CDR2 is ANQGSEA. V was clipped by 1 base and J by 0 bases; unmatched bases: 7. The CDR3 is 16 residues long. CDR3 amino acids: CSVEGGGAASTDTQYF. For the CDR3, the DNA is TGCAGCGTTGAAGGGGGGGGAGCGGCTAGCACAGATACGCAGTATTTT.

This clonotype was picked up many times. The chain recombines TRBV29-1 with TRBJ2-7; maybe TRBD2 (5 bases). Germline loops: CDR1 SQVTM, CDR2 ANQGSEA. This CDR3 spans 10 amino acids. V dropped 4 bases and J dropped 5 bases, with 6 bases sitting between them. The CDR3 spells CSVAGDEQYF. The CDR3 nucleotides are TGCAGCGTTGCCGGGGACGAGCAGTACTTC.

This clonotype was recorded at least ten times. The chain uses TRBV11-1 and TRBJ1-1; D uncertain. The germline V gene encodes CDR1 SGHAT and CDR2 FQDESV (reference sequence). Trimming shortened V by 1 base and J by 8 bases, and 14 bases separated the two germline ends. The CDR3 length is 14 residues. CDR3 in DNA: TGTGCCAGCAGCTTAGGCTTCGCTGGATTCGAAGCTTTCTTT. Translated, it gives CASSLGFAGFEAFF.

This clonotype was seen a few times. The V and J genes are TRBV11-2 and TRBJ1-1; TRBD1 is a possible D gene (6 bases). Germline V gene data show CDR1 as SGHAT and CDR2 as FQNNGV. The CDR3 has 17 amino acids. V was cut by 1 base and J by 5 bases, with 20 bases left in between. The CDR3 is CASSLGWSQGRRTEAFF. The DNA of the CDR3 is TGTGCCAGCAGCTTAGGATGGAGTCAGGGGCGCAGAACTGAAGCTTTCTTT. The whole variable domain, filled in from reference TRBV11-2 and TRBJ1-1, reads EAGVAQSPRYKIIEKRQSVAFWCNPISGHATLYWYQQILGQGPKLLIQFQNNGVVDDSQLPKDRFSAERLKGVDSTLKIQPAKLEDSAVYLCASSLGWSQGRRTEAFFGQGTRLTVV.

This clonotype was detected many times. The CDR3 DNA reads TGTGCCAGCAGTGATGCTGGGCAAGAGACCCAGTACTTC. Its translation is CASSDAGQETQYF. The J gene is TRBJ2-5, the V gene TRBV2, with unresolved D. Trimming removed 3 bases at V and 2 bases at J, with 7 bases between. This CDR3 region has 13 residues. CDR1 SNHLY and CDR2 FYNNEI come from the germline V gene.

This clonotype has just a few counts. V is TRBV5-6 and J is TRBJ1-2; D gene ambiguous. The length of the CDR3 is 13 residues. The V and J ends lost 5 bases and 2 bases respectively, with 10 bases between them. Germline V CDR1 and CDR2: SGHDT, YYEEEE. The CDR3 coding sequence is TGTGCCAGCAGTCTTGAATTCAACTATGGCTACACCTTC. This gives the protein CASSLEFNYGYTF.

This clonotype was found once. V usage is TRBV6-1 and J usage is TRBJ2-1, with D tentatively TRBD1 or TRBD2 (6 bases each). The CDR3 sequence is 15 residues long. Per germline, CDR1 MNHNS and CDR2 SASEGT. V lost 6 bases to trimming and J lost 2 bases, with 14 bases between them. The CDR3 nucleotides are TGTGCCAGCAGGCGACAGGAGGGGACCTACAATGAGCAGTTCTTC. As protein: CASRRQEGTYNEQFF.

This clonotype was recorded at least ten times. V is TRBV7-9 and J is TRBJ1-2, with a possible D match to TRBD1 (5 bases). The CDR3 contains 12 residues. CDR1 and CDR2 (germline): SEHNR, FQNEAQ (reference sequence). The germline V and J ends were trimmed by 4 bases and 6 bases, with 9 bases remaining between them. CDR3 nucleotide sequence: TGTGCCAGCAGCTCAGGGAACCATGGCTACACCTTC. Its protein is CASSSGNHGYTF.

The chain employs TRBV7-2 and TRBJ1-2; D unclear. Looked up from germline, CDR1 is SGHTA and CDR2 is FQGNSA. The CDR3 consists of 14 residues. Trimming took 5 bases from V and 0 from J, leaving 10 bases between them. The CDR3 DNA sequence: TGTGCCAGCAGCCCGTTTGAAGCTAACTATGGCTACACCTTC. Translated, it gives CASSPFEANYGYTF.

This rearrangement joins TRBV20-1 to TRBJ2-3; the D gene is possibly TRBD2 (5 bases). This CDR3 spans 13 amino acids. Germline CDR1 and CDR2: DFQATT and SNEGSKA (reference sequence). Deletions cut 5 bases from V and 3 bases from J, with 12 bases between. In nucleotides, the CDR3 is TGCAGTGCTCCCCTTCCGGGGACAGATACGCAGTATTTT. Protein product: CSAPLPGTDTQYF.

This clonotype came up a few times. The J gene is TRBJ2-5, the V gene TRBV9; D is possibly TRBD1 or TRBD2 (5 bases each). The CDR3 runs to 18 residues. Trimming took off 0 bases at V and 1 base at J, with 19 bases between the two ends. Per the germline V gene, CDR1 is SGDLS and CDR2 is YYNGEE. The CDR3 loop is CASSVGVRWDPSQETQYF. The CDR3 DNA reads TGTGCCAGCAGCGTAGGAGTAAGGTGGGACCCGAGCCAAGAGACCCAGTACTTC.

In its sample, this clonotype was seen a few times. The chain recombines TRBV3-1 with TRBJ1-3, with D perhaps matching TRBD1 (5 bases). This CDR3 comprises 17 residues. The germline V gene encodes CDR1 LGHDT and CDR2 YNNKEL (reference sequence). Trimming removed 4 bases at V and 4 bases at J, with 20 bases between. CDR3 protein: CASSLTSSGQGGNTIYF. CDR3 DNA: TGTGCCAGCAGCCTTACCTCCTCGGGGCAGGGAGGAAACACCATATATTTT.

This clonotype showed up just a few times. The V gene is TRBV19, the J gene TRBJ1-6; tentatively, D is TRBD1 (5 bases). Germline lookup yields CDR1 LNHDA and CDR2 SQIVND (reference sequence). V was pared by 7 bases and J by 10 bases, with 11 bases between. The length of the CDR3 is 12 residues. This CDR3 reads CASTDGQSPLHF. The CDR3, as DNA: TGTGCCAGTACCGATGGACAATCACCCCTCCACTTT.

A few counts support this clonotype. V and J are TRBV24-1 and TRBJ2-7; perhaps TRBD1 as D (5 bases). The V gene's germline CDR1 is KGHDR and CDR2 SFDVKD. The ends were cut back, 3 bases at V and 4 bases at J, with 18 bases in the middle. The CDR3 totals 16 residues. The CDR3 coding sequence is TGTGCCACCAGTGATGGGTCGGCAGGGAAGGAATACGAGCAGTACTTC. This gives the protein CATSDGSAGKEYEQYF.

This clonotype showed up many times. As DNA, the CDR3 is TGCGCCAGCAGCACCCTCGGACAGGGATGGGCAGAGACCCAGTACTTC. Protein sequence: CASSTLGQGWAETQYF. This chain joins TRBV5-1 and TRBJ2-5, with 8 bases identical to TRBD1. Germline-derived CDR1 and CDR2 are SGHRS and YFSETQ. CDR3 length: 16 residues. V gave up 4 bases and J gave up 4 bases; unmatched junction bases: 12.

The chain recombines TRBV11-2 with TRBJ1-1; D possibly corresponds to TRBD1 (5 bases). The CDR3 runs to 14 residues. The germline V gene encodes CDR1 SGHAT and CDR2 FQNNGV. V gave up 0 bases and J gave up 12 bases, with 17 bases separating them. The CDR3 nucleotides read TGTGCCAGCAGCTTAGAGGGCCAGGACACTCCGTCTTTCTTT. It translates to CASSLEGQDTPSFF.

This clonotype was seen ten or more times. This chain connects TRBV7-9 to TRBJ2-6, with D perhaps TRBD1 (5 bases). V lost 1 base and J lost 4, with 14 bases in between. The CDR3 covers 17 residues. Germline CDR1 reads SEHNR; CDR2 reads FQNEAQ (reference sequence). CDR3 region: CASSLVPGRPGANVLTF. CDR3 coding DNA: TGTGCCAGCAGCTTAGTGCCAGGGCGCCCCGGGGCCAACGTCCTGACTTTC. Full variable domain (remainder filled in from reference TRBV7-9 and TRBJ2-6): DTGVSQNPRHKITKRGQNVTFRCDPISEHNRLYWYRQTLGQGPEFLTYFQNEAQLEKSRLLSDRFSAERPKGSFSTLEIQRTEQGDSAMYLCASSLVPGRPGANVLTFGAGSRLTVL.

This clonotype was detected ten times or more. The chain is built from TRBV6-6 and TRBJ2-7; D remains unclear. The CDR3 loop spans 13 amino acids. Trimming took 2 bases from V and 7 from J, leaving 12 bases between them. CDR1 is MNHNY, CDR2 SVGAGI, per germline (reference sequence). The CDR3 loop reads CASSYSQVGEQYF. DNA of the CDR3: TGTGCCAGCAGTTACAGTCAGGTGGGGGAGCAGTACTTC.

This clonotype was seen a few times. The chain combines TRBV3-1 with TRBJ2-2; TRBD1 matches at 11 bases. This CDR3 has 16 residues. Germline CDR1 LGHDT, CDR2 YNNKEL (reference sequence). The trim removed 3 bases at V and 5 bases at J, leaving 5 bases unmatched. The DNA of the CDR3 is TGTGCCAGCAGCCAGGGGAGGGACAGGGGGACCGGGGAGCTGTTTTTT. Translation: CASSQGRDRGTGELFF. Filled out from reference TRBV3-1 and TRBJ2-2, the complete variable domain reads DTAVSQTPKYLVTQMGNDKSIKCEQNLGHDTMYWYKQDSKKFLKIMFSYNNKELIINETVPNRFSPKSPDKAHLNLHINSLELGDSAVYFCASSQGRDRGTGELFFGEGSRLTVL.

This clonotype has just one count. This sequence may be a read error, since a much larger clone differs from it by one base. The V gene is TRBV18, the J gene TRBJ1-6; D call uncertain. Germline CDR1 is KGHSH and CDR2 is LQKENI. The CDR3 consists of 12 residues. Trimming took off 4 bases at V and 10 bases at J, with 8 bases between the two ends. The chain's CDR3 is CASSLPASPLHF. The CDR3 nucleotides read TGTGCCAGCTCACTACCAGCATCACCCCTCCACTTT.

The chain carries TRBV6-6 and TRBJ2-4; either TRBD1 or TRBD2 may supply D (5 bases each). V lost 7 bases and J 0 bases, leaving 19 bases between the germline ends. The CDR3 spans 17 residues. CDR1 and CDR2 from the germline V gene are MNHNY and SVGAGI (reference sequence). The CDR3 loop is CASTTGTALRAKNIQYF. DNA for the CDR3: TGTGCCAGCACCACCGGGACGGCTTTACGAGCCAAAAACATTCAGTACTTC.

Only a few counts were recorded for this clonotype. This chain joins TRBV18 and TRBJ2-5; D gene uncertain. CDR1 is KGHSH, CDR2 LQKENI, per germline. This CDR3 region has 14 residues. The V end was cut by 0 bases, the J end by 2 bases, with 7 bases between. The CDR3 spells CASSPPSGQETQYF. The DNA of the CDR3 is TGTGCCAGCTCACCACCTTCTGGACAAGAGACCCAGTACTTC.